This entry lists 32 T cell receptor beta chains sequenced from one sample in a study of regulatory T cells in long-lasting Graves disease. HTBI primers from iRepertoire and Arm-PCR of CDR3 regions yielded the TCR beta libraries. TCRdb ran MiXCR on the multiplex PCR reads and lists one entry per CDR3 protein. The sample has about 310,000 distinct CDR3 sequences; around 21% are singletons. Time point: persistent/refractory GD, antithyroid drugs over 5 years with positive TRAb. PBMC-derived RNA was used for the TCR library. Sequenced material: peripheral blood mononuclear cells (PBMCs), taken when the disease was refractory, from a patient treated with antithyroid drugs. The receptor set was obtained from a female donor with Graves disease.

This clonotype was observed a handful of times. V gene TRBV18 combines with J gene TRBJ2-3; D is unclear. The CDR3 consists of 15 residues. Germline assignment: CDR1 KGHSH and CDR2 LQKENI. Deletions cut 2 bases from V and 0 bases from J, with 9 bases between. The CDR3 is CASSPGRYSTDTQYF. CDR3 in DNA: TGTGCCAGCTCACCAGGACGGTATAGCACAGATACGCAGTATTTT.

On this clonotype: This sequence may be a read error, since a much larger clone differs from it by one base. The chain joins TRBV12-3 or TRBV12-4 to TRBJ2-2, with D possibly matching TRBD2 (6 bases). This CDR3 comprises 14 residues. The V gene lost 7 bases and the J gene lost 7 bases, with 16 bases spanning the gap. CDR3 sequence: CASTSLARGGELFF. CDR3 nucleotide sequence: TGTGCCAGCACCTCCCTAGCGAGGGGCGGGGAGCTGTTTTTT.

This chain joins TRBV7-9 and TRBJ2-4, with D uncertain. Germline V gives CDR1 SEHNR, CDR2 FQNEAQ (reference sequence). The ends were cut back, 11 bases at V and 1 base at J, with 12 bases in the middle. The CDR3 consists of 13 residues. This chain's CDR3 is CAASKEAKNIQYF. DNA for the CDR3: TGTGCCGCGAGTAAGGAGGCCAAAAACATTCAGTACTTC.

This clonotype has more than one count but fewer than ten. This rearrangement joins TRBV9 to TRBJ2-2; 9 bases agree with TRBD1. The length of the CDR3 is 17 residues. V trimming: 0 bases; J trimming: 7 bases; junction bases outside the gene matches: 10. Germline CDR1 SGDLS, CDR2 YYNGEE. CDR3 nucleotides: TGTGCCAGCAGCGTAGGATCGACAGGGGGTCTCGTCGGGGAGCTGTTTTTT. Protein: CASSVGSTGGLVGELFF.

The gene calls are TRBV7-2 and TRBJ2-3; D unresolved. Trimming removed 5 bases at V and 4 bases at J, with 13 bases between. The CDR3 sequence is 14 residues long. Germline values: CDR1 SGHTA, CDR2 FQGNSA. The CDR3 is CASSLLRSPDTQYF. The CDR3 bases are TGTGCCAGCAGCCTCCTGAGGAGCCCAGATACGCAGTATTTT.

This clonotype has a handful of counts. The V and J genes are TRBV7-2 and TRBJ2-2, with D perhaps assigned TRBD1 or TRBD2 (5 bases each). This CDR3 has 17 amino acids. Germline V gives CDR1 SGHTA, CDR2 FQGNSA. The germline V and J ends were trimmed by 1 base and 3 bases, with 15 bases remaining between them. In DNA form, the CDR3 reads TGTGCCAGCAGCTTAGTTGGGACCAGGGTCGACACCGGGGAGCTGTTTTTT. It specifies CASSLVGTRVDTGELFF.

This clonotype appeared many times. CDR3 nucleotides: TGTGCCAGCAGTAGAAGATTGACGGGGCAAGAGACCCAGTACTTC. Amino acid sequence: CASSRRLTGQETQYF. V is TRBV28 and J is TRBJ2-5, with D maybe TRBD2 (5 bases). Trimming left V 5 bases short and J 2 bases short, with 15 bases between. Germline V gives CDR1 MDHEN, CDR2 SYDVKM. The CDR3 length is 15 residues.

The rearrangement uses TRBV10-2 and TRBJ2-7, with 8 positions matching TRBD2. CDR1 and CDR2 (germline): WSHSY, SAAADI. CDR3 length: 12 amino acids. Unmatched junction bases numbered 1, after V lost 6 bases and J lost 3 bases. The CDR3 DNA is TGCGCCAGCAGCACTAGCGGCTACGAGCAGTACTTC. Translating gives CASSTSGYEQYF.

This clonotype was counted ten times or more. The chain joins TRBV7-3 to TRBJ2-1; no firm D call. Trimming shortened V by 1 base and J by 9 bases, and 10 bases separated the two germline ends. Germline CDR1 is SGHTA and CDR2 is FQGTGA. There are 13 residues in the CDR3. As DNA, the CDR3 is TGTGCCAGCAGCTTAAACCTGGGTAGTGAGCAGTTCTTC. As protein: CASSLNLGSEQFF.

This clonotype has only one observation. The chain employs TRBV30 and TRBJ2-3; no firm D call. Trimming took off 1 base at V and 0 bases at J, with 14 bases between the two ends. Looked up from germline, CDR1 is GTSNPN and CDR2 is SVGIG (reference sequence). This CDR3 is built from 16 residues. The CDR3 region is CAWSGWNSPSTDTQYF. CDR3 sequence (DNA): TGTGCCTGGAGTGGATGGAACAGCCCTAGCACAGATACGCAGTATTTT.

This clonotype was counted only a few times. The V call is TRBV19, the J call TRBJ2-7, with no clear D. The CDR3 has 14 residues. V was clipped by 5 bases and J by 4 bases, with 15 bases between them. Germline V gene data show CDR1 as LNHDA and CDR2 as SQIVND (reference sequence). CDR3 in DNA: TGTGCCAGTAGTCCGGGTACAACGGAGTACGAGCAGTACTTC. Translated: CASSPGTTEYEQYF.

This clonotype was picked up a small number of times. DNA of the CDR3: TGTGCCACCAGTGATACACGACAGCTGAACACCGGGGAGCTGTTTTTT. This translates into CATSDTRQLNTGELFF. The chain carries TRBV24-1 and TRBJ2-2, with D possibly being TRBD1 (5 bases). Trimming removed 3 bases from V and 1 base from J, with 11 bases in between. From germline, CDR1 is KGHDR and CDR2 SFDVKD. This CDR3 is built from 16 residues.

The chain is built from TRBV7-9 and TRBJ2-1; 10 bases agree with TRBD2. Germline CDR1 SEHNR, CDR2 FQNEAQ (reference sequence). This CDR3 is built from 16 residues. V shed 5 bases, J shed 2 bases, and the junction held 6 bases outside the gene matches. CDR3 bases: TGTGCCAGCAGCCAATTACTAGCGGGACCCTACAATGAGCAGTTCTTC. Translated: CASSQLLAGPYNEQFF.

This clonotype came up many times. V is TRBV27 and J is TRBJ2-5; 8 bases fit TRBD1. The length of the CDR3 is 15 residues. Germline CDR1 reads MNHEY; CDR2 reads SMNVEV (reference sequence). Losses at the gene ends were 4 bases for V and 0 bases for J; bases not matched to a gene: 4. The CDR3 sequence: CASSSNRGYQETQYF. The CDR3 coding sequence is TGTGCCAGCAGTTCTAACAGGGGGTACCAAGAGACCCAGTACTTC.

The genes are TRBV30 and TRBJ2-1; the match to TRBD2 covers 13 bases. This CDR3 spans 15 amino acids. Germline V gene lookup returns CDR1 GTSNPN and CDR2 SVGIG (reference sequence). Trimming removed 0 bases from V and 7 bases from J; junction bases left unmatched: 3. CDR3 protein: CAWSVGTSGINEQFF. In DNA form, the CDR3 reads TGTGCCTGGAGTGTAGGGACTAGCGGGATTAATGAGCAGTTCTTC.

This clonotype appeared many times. V is TRBV28 and J is TRBJ1-1, with a weak D call TRBD1 (5 bases). This CDR3 has 12 residues. Trimming left V 9 bases short and J 5 bases short, with 13 bases between. Germline CDR1 is MDHEN and CDR2 is SYDVKM. CDR3 sequence (DNA): TGTGCCAGTGGGGGTTACGATACTGAAGCTTTCTTT. Protein product: CASGGYDTEAFF. Based on the CDR3 plus reference TRBV28 and TRBJ1-1, the full variable domain is DVKVTQSSRYLVKRTGEKVFLECVQDMDHENMFWYRQDPGLGLRLIYFSYDVKMKEKGDIPEGYSVSREKKERFSLILESASTNQTSMYLCASGGYDTEAFFGQGTRLTVV.

In its sample, this clonotype was seen many times. The chain has TRBV15 and TRBJ2-2; a weak D match, TRBD1 (5 bases). Trimming removed 1 base from V and 7 bases from J, with 16 bases in between. Germline V gene lookup returns CDR1 LNHNV and CDR2 YYDKDF (reference sequence). This CDR3 spans 16 amino acids. The CDR3 region is CATSRGLTDYSGELFF. DNA of the CDR3: TGTGCCACCAGCAGAGGTTTGACAGATTACAGCGGGGAGCTGTTTTTT.

The gene calls are TRBV6-2 or TRBV6-3 and TRBJ2-7, with 9 bases identical to TRBD2. V lost 5 bases, J lost 3 bases, and 14 bases stayed unmatched. CDR1 and CDR2 from the germline V gene are MNHEY and SVGEGT. The CDR3 covers 17 residues. The DNA for the CDR3 is TGTGCCAGCAGTGAACCAGGGGGTAGCGGGAGTCTCTACGAGCAGTACTTC. Its protein is CASSEPGGSGSLYEQYF.

In its sample, this clonotype was seen many times. The rearrangement uses TRBV28 and TRBJ1-1; 7 bases map to TRBD1. After removal of 5 bases from V and 3 bases from J, the junction contained 9 bases not matched to a gene. The germline gives CDR1 MDHEN, CDR2 SYDVKM. CDR3 length equals 15 residues. The CDR3 spells CASSEVNRGYTEAFF. CDR3 DNA: TGTGCCAGCAGTGAGGTAAACAGGGGCTACACTGAAGCTTTCTTT.

The rearrangement links TRBV6-2 or TRBV6-3 to TRBJ2-1; D not resolved. Looked up from germline, CDR1 is MNHEY and CDR2 is SVGEGT. The CDR3 is made up of 12 amino acids. Deletions cut 7 bases from V and 3 bases from J, with 7 bases between. The CDR3 DNA reads TGTGCCAGCAAGTCTAGCTACAATGAGCAGTTCTTC. Its translation is CASKSSYNEQFF.

A few counts support this clonotype. The chain joins TRBV11-2 to TRBJ2-7; D gene unclear. The J call may not be correct, given that the DNA end is closer to TRBJ2-1. The CDR3 is made up of 13 amino acids. Germline values: CDR1 SGHAT, CDR2 FQNNGV. The CDR3 region has the DNA TGTGCCAGCAGCTTAAGGCAGTCTGCTGAGCAGTTCTTC. Translating gives CASSLRQSAEQFF.

The chain carries TRBV30 and TRBJ1-2; D gene unclear. Trimming pared 3 bases from V and 4 bases from J, leaving 12 bases between. CDR3 length equals 13 residues. The germline V gene encodes CDR1 GTSNPN and CDR2 SVGIG (reference sequence). CDR3 residues: CAWRLTESYGYTF. The DNA for the CDR3 is TGTGCCTGGAGACTAACAGAGTCCTATGGCTACACCTTC.

This clonotype was seen more than once but under ten times. The rearrangement links TRBV29-1 to TRBJ1-4; D is ambiguous. Trimming left V 7 bases short and J 5 bases short, with 11 bases between. The length of the CDR3 is 12 residues. Germline V gene lookup returns CDR1 SQVTM and CDR2 ANQGSEA. CDR3 sequence reads: CSAEDHNEKLFF. DNA for the CDR3: TGCAGCGCCGAGGACCACAATGAAAAACTGTTTTTT. Full variable domain (missing parts from reference TRBV29-1 and TRBJ1-4): SAVISQKPSRDICQRGTSLTIQCQVDSQVTMMFWYRQQPGQSLTLIATANQGSEATYESGFVIDKFPISRPNLTFSTLTVSNMSPEDSSIYLCSAEDHNEKLFFGSGTQLSVL.

Only a few counts were recorded for this clonotype. V gene TRBV15 combines with J gene TRBJ1-5; 8 nucleotides line up with TRBD1. The CDR3 is made up of 13 amino acids. Trimming removed 9 bases from V and 0 bases from J; junction bases left unmatched: 1. CDR1 and CDR2 (germline): LNHNV, YYDKDF (reference sequence). CDR3 sequence reads: CATGQGSNQPQHF. CDR3 nucleotide sequence: TGTGCCACAGGACAGGGTAGCAATCAGCCCCAGCATTTT.

This clonotype was observed a handful of times. J is TRBJ1-1 and V is TRBV27; 8 bases are shared with TRBD1. The CDR3 spans 15 residues. Trimming cost V 5 bases and J 4 bases; bases outside gene matches: 9. Germline-derived CDR1 and CDR2 are MNHEY and SMNVEV (reference sequence). In nucleotides, the CDR3 is TGTGCCAGCAGTACGATTCAGGGGGCGAGCACTGAAGCTTTCTTT. It specifies CASSTIQGASTEAFF.

Ten or more counts support this clonotype. V usage is TRBV15 and J usage is TRBJ2-5; D not resolved. There are 15 residues in the CDR3. CDR1 LNHNV and CDR2 YYDKDF come from the germline V gene (reference sequence). Trimming pared 0 bases from V and 0 bases from J, leaving 8 bases between. The CDR3 region has the DNA TGTGCCACCAGCAGAGATTTCATGGACCAAGAGACCCAGTACTTC. Its protein is CATSRDFMDQETQYF.

This clonotype showed up just a few times. The chain links TRBV20-1 to TRBJ2-5; a possible D gene is TRBD2 (6 bases). CDR3 size: 14 residues. V lost 3 bases and J 5 bases, leaving 16 bases between the germline ends. CDR1 is DFQATT and CDR2 is SNEGSKA in the germline V gene (reference sequence). The CDR3 DNA reads as TGCAGTGCTAGGGCCGGGACTCCCCTTGAGACCCAGTACTTC. Its translation is CSARAGTPLETQYF.

This clonotype occurred many times. The J gene is TRBJ2-5, the V gene TRBV7-2, with TRBD1 as a possible D gene (6 bases). Trimming removed 8 bases at V and 5 bases at J, with 18 bases between. CDR3 size: 14 residues. Germline V gene lookup returns CDR1 SGHTA and CDR2 FQGNSA. CDR3 in amino acids: CASGSGVLGETQYF. The CDR3 DNA follows: TGTGCCAGCGGCTCAGGGGTTCTCGGTGAGACCCAGTACTTC.

This clonotype was counted only a few times. V usage is TRBV28 and J usage is TRBJ2-1; 14 bases agree with TRBD2. The CDR3 is 15 residues long. J gave up 10 bases and V 4 bases, and 6 bases lay outside the gene matches. Germline V lookup: CDR1 MDHEN, CDR2 SYDVKM. CDR3 sequence: CASSSTSGRAKEQFF. DNA for the CDR3: TGTGCCAGCAGTTCGACTAGCGGGAGGGCCAAAGAGCAGTTCTTC.

This clonotype has at least ten counts. V gene TRBV2 combines with J gene TRBJ1-6; D is unresolved. Trimming removed 5 bases from V and 5 bases from J, with 4 bases in between. CDR3 size: 12 residues. CDR1 and CDR2 (germline): SNHLY, FYNNEI. This CDR3 reads CASSLNNSPLHF. As DNA, the CDR3 is TGTGCCAGCAGTCTAAATAATTCACCCCTCCACTTT.

There are a few counts of this clonotype. The chain has TRBV19 and TRBJ1-1, with TRBD1 identical over 9 bases. Germline V gene sequence: CDR1 LNHDA, CDR2 SQIVND (reference sequence). The CDR3 runs 16 residues. Trimming removed 6 bases from V and 4 bases from J; junction bases left unmatched: 12. The CDR3 is CASSTQPGTGPTEAFF. The DNA of the CDR3 is TGTGCCAGTAGCACCCAACCCGGGACAGGGCCCACTGAAGCTTTCTTT.

CDR3 sequence: CASGGPNYNEQFF. CDR3 in DNA: TGTGCCAGCGGAGGGCCCAACTACAATGAGCAGTTCTTC. The chain uses TRBV7-2 and TRBJ2-1; D perhaps matches TRBD2 (6 bases). From germline, CDR1 is SGHTA and CDR2 FQGNSA. Trimming removed 8 bases from V and 3 bases from J, with 11 bases in between. There are 13 residues in the CDR3.